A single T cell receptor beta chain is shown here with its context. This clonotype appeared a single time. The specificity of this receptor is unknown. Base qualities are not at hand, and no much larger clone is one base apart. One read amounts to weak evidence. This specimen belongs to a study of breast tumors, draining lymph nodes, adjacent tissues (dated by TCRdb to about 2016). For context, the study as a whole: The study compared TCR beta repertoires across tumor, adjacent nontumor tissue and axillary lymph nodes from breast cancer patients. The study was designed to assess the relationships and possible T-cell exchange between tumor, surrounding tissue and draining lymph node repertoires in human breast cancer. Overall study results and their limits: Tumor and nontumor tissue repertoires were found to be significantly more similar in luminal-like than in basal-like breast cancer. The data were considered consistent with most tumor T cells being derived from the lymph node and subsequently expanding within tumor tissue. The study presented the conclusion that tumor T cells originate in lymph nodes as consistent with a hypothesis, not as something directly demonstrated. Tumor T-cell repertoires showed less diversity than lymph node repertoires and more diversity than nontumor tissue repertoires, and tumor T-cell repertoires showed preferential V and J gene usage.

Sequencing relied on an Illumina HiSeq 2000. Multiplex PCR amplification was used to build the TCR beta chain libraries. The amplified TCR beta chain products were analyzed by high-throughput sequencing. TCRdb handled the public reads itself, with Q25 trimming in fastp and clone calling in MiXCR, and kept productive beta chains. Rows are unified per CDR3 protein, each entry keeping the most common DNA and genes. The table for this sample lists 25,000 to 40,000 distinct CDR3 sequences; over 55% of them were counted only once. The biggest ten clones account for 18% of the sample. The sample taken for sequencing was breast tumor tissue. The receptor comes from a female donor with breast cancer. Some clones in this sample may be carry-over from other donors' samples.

The CDR3 protein is CASSVGVSGSYEQYF. In nucleotides, the sequence is TGTGCCAGCAGCGTAGGGGTTAGCGGCTCCTACGAGCAGTACTTC. Here the chain combines TRBV9 and TRBJ2-7, and perhaps TRBD2 as D gene, on 6 matching bases. The CDR3 has 15 amino acids, counting the end cysteine and phenylalanine. Of all the DNA, just the CDR3 is kept, 45 bases in frame from base 1. The germline V gene encodes CDR1 SGDLS and CDR2 YYNGEE. V was cut back by 0 bases and J by 0 bases, leaving a gap of 10 bases between them.